Listed below are T cell receptor beta chains from one sample, sequenced in a study of blood T cell repertoires in COVID-19. Clones were sequenced by immunoSEQ multiplex PCR, and TCRdb holds only the in-frame ones, with some missing. There are more than 300,000 clones in the sample; 87% occur only once, and about 9.4% lies in the top ten. Sequenced sample: peripheral blood. These receptors were collected from a woman in her twenties or thirties with COVID-19, enrolled during active disease. The conserved cysteine and the conserved F or W are not part of the CDR3 here. The D gene is left open where the match is weak. Size is omitted from some rows. Given values are once, few, many or a class for expanded clones.

size,D,J,V,CDR3
.,.,TRBJ2-7,TRBV6-2/TRBV6-3,ASSTPGQAYEQY
.,TRBD1,TRBJ1-4,TRBV19,ASTPGQATNEKLF
.,TRBD2,TRBJ2-7,TRBV18,ASSPLPREASYEQY
.,.,TRBJ2-1,TRBV11-2,ASSPVQSPWRSSYNEQF
.,TRBD1,TRBJ1-4,TRBV18,ASSTGQVKGEKLF
.,.,TRBJ2-5,TRBV3-1/TRBV3-2,ASSQGGMETQY
.,TRBD2,TRBJ2-1,TRBV5-1,ASSPFASGKDNEQF
many,.,TRBJ2-3,TRBV5-1,ASSLGGLPDTQY
.,TRBD1,TRBJ2-1,TRBV28,ASSEGDRGPYNEQF
.,TRBD1,TRBJ1-5,TRBV23-1,ASSQPRTGVSQPQH
.,TRBD1,TRBJ1-1,TRBV9,ASSVGTGGTEAF
.,.,TRBJ2-1,TRBV28,ASGGYSYNEQF
.,TRBD1,TRBJ2-5,TRBV6-6,ASTEDRPRETQY
.,.,TRBJ2-7,TRBV6-1,ASSEIGGAPHEQY
.,.,TRBJ2-7,TRBV5-1,ASSMDTNYEQY
once,.,TRBJ1-2,TRBV20-1,SGQGDFGYT